This T cell receptor beta chain was recovered during a study of long-term antiretroviral therapy in people with HIV. For the study at large: The oldest specimens predate the 2015 immediate-ART recommendation by about a decade. Whole-study findings and limits: The range of CDR3 lengths in HIV repertoires proved narrower than that found in controls. Nothing was known about ART adherence, viral resistance or changes in therapy.

In germline, CDR1 is SGHRS, CDR2 YFSETQ. With V trimmed by 5 bases and J by 0 bases, 6 bases remained unmatched. The CDR3 consists of 16 residues. The United States was where all participants with HIV were treated. Comment on this clone: What it binds is unknown.

A v3.0 immunoSEQ assay was performed at survey level. Here immunoSEQ multiplex PCR was the method, and the copy in TCRdb shows in-frame clones only, minus some. The data hold tens of thousands of clones, with around four fifths observed a single time. The chain couples TRBV5-1 to TRBJ1-4; 8 nucleotides match TRBD1. The receptor comes from a man in his late teens or twenties with HIV. Sample: unsorted PBMCs, taken 0.3 years after starting antiretroviral therapy. This CDR3 reads CASSQGATSTNEKLFF. CDR3 in DNA: TGCGCCAGCAGTCAGGGGGCTACTTCAACTAATGAAAAACTGTTTTTT.